Listed below are T cell receptor beta chains from one sample, sequenced in a study of response to subunit inactivated influenza vaccine. TCRdb used MiXCR to reprocess the RT-PCR reads, holding one entry per CDR3 protein. The sample lists around 650,000 distinct CDR3 sequences; roughly 14% were seen once. The sample in question was PBMCs from blood, obtained roughly 12 days after vaccination. The receptors originated from a man aged 50 or older who received an inactivated influenza vaccine. CDR3s include the opening cysteine and the closing phenylalanine or tryptophan. The D gene is left open where the match is weak. Clone size is given for some rows only: seen once, a few or many times, or a class if the clone is expanded.

j_gene,len,d_gene,v_gene,abundance,CDR3nt,CDR3aa
TRBJ2-7,12,TRBD2,TRBV3-1,few,TGTGCCAGCAGCCAACGGGGGGGCGAGCAGTACTTC,CASSQRGGEQYF
TRBJ2-3,13,NA,TRBV7-3,many,TGTGCCAGCAGTCGGGATACGAAAGATACGCAGTATTTT,CASSRDTKDTQYF
TRBJ2-2,13,NA,TRBV20-1,few,TGCAGTGCTAGAGGGGGGAACACCGGGGAGCTGTTTTTT,CSARGGNTGELFF
TRBJ2-3,12,NA,TRBV20-1,NA,TGCAGTGCTAAGTTAGATTCGGATACGCAGTATTTT,CSAKLDSDTQYF
TRBJ2-1,15,NA,TRBV6-5,NA,TGTGCCAGCAGTTACTCGAGGCTATCCTACAATGAGCAGTTCTTC,CASSYSRLSYNEQFF
TRBJ2-5,16,TRBD2,TRBV7-8,NA,TGTGCCAGCAGCTTCAGGCCTAGCGGGACACAAGAGACCCAGTACTTC,CASSFRPSGTQETQYF
TRBJ2-2,15,TRBD1,TRBV12-3/TRBV12-4,NA,TGTGCCAGCAGTCCCCCCCGACAGGGTCCCGGGGAGCTGTTTTTT,CASSPPRQGPGELFF
TRBJ2-3,13,NA,TRBV13,few,TGTGCCAGCAGCCCCCCCCGGGATGATACGCAGTATTTT,CASSPPRDDTQYF
TRBJ1-4,15,NA,TRBV15,NA,TGTGCCACCAGCAGAGGGGGGGTAACTAATGAAAAACTGTTTTTT,CATSRGGVTNEKLFF
TRBJ1-5,12,NA,TRBV28,many,TGTGCCAGCACACCGGGGGGCCAGCCCCAGCATTTT,CASTPGGQPQHF
TRBJ1-1,13,TRBD1,TRBV6-5,NA,TGTGCCAGCAGTTTCCCCGGGACAGGGAGGACTTTCTTT,CASSFPGTGRTFF
TRBJ2-3,12,TRBD2,TRBV6-5,few,TGTGCCAGCACCTCGGGGGGAAATACGCAGTATTTT,CASTSGGNTQYF
TRBJ1-2,15,NA,TRBV7-2,NA,TGTGCCAGCTCCAAAGAGGGGACTGCTAACTATGGCTACACCTTC,CASSKEGTANYGYTF
TRBJ1-6,14,NA,TRBV27,NA,TGTGCCAGCACCTCTGGTTCCGGGCGGATGGCCCTCCACTTT,CASTSGSGRMALHF
TRBJ2-7,16,NA,TRBV20-1,NA,TGCAGTGCTAGAGCCCCTTTGGGCGGAAGCTCCTACGAGCAGTACTTC,CSARAPLGGSSYEQYF
TRBJ2-1,16,NA,TRBV7-9,NA,TGTGCCAGCAGCCGTACCGGCTTCGATCTTGGGCATGAGCAGTTCTTC,CASSRTGFDLGHEQFF
TRBJ2-5,13,NA,TRBV6-5,few,TGTGCCAGCAGTTACCAAACGTTGGAGACCCAGTACTTC,CASSYQTLETQYF
TRBJ2-7,15,NA,TRBV21-1,NA,TGTGCCAGCAGCAAACAGGGACAGGGGGAAAGCGAGCAGTACTTC,CASSKQGQGESEQYF
TRBJ2-5,13,TRBD2,TRBV11-2,NA,TGTGCCAGCAGGATTAGCGGGAGGGAGACCCAGTACTTC,CASRISGRETQYF
TRBJ2-5,14,TRBD2,TRBV10-2,NA,TGCGCCACCTCGGGACTAGCGGAAGAAGAGACCCAGTACTTC,CATSGLAEEETQYF
TRBJ2-3,14,NA,TRBV7-8,NA,TGTGCCAGCAGCCTATTTCGGGGGTTGGATACGCAGTATTTT,CASSLFRGLDTQYF
TRBJ2-5,15,NA,TRBV5-1,few,TGCGCCAGCAGCACAGGACCGAGGAGGCAAGAGACCCAGTACTTC,CASSTGPRRQETQYF
TRBJ1-2,14,NA,TRBV12-3/TRBV12-4,NA,TGTGCCAGCAGTTTCACAGGGAGGGCCTATGGCTACACCTTC,CASSFTGRAYGYTF
TRBJ1-3,15,NA,TRBV20-1,NA,TGCAGTGCTCTAAGCCGGGACAATCTGGGAAACACCATATATTTT,CSALSRDNLGNTIYF
TRBJ1-3,14,NA,TRBV7-8,NA,TGTGCCAGCAGCCCTCACAAGGTTGGAAACACCATATATTTT,CASSPHKVGNTIYF
TRBJ2-1,13,NA,TRBV4-3,many,TGCGCCAGCAGCCAAGAGGGCCTGGGTGAGCAGTTCTTC,CASSQEGLGEQFF
TRBJ2-7,15,TRBD1,TRBV12-3/TRBV12-4,NA,TGTGCCAGCAGTATAGACAGGGTACCGTTGGACGAGCAGTACTTC,CASSIDRVPLDEQYF
TRBJ1-4,15,NA,TRBV25-1,few,TGTGCCAGCAGTAACCTAGGGGGAGGAGGCGAAAAACTGTTTTTT,CASSNLGGGGEKLFF
TRBJ2-7,14,TRBD1,TRBV2,few,TGTGCCAGCAGTGAGGGGACAGGGATATACGAGCAGTACTTC,CASSEGTGIYEQYF
TRBJ1-5,14,NA,TRBV12-3/TRBV12-4,many,TGTGCCAGCAGTTTACTGGGAGGGAATCAGCCCCAGCATTTT,CASSLLGGNQPQHF
TRBJ2-2,17,TRBD2,TRBV4-2,NA,TGTGCCAGCAGCCAAGCATCGGCTAGCGGACTCACCGGGGAGCTGTTTTTT,CASSQASASGLTGELFF
TRBJ1-4,15,NA,TRBV9,NA,TGTGCCAGCAGCCCTCTGGGGGGGACTAATGAAAAACTGTTTTTT,CASSPLGGTNEKLFF
TRBJ2-2,14,NA,TRBV29-1,NA,TGCAGCGTTGCCAGGACCAGGGGCCCCGGGGAGCTGTTTTTT,CSVARTRGPGELFF
TRBJ2-2,15,NA,TRBV2,few,TGTGCCAGCACCGAGGTGCGGGCGAGCACCGGGGAGCTGTTTTTT,CASTEVRASTGELFF
TRBJ2-5,13,TRBD1,TRBV28,few,TGTGCCAGCAGTGAGGGGGCAGGGGAGACCCAGTACTTC,CASSEGAGETQYF
TRBJ2-5,12,NA,TRBV12-3/TRBV12-4,few,TGTGCCAGCAGTATGGACAAAGAGACCCAGTACTTC,CASSMDKETQYF
TRBJ2-1,12,TRBD2,TRBV29-1,few,TGCAGCGTTTTGACTAGCTGGAATGAGCAGTTCTTC,CSVLTSWNEQFF
TRBJ2-2,16,NA,TRBV3-1,few,TGTGCCAGCAGCCCAACCGGGACCCGAAGCACCGGGGAGCTGTTTTTT,CASSPTGTRSTGELFF
TRBJ2-1,13,NA,TRBV7-9,few,TGTGCCAGCAGCCCCACGGCGAGGTATGAGCAGTTCTTC,CASSPTARYEQFF
TRBJ2-3,14,NA,TRBV7-6,few,TGTGCCAGCAGCTTAGGAGGCCAAGGGGATACGCAGTATTTT,CASSLGGQGDTQYF
TRBJ1-2,16,NA,TRBV3-1,NA,TGTGCCAGCAGCCAAGGACCGCCGGGGGGCGGCTATGGCTACACCTTC,CASSQGPPGGGYGYTF
TRBJ2-2,17,NA,TRBV2,NA,TGTGCCAGCAGTGACCCTCACGACTACGGTCCGACCGGGGAGCTGTTTTTT,CASSDPHDYGPTGELFF
TRBJ2-5,16,TRBD2,TRBV5-1,few,TGCGCCAGCAGCTCGGAACTAGCGGGGGGCCCAGAGACCCAGTACTTC,CASSSELAGGPETQYF
TRBJ1-4,18,NA,TRBV5-5,NA,TGTGCCAGCAGCTTGCAGGGGAGATTAACGGCAACTAATGAAAAACTGTTTTTT,CASSLQGRLTATNEKLFF
TRBJ2-2,14,NA,TRBV6-2/TRBV6-3,NA,TGTGCCAGCAGTTACTCCGTGTGGACCGGGGAGCTGTTTTTT,CASSYSVWTGELFF
TRBJ2-3,19,TRBD2,TRBV3-1,NA,TGTGCCAGCAGCCCCTCAGGACTAGCGGGGGCTTACGGGGGAGATACGCAGTATTTT,CASSPSGLAGAYGGDTQYF
TRBJ1-2,12,NA,TRBV6-1,few,TGTGCCAGCAGTGAATATAGCTATGGCTACACCTTC,CASSEYSYGYTF
TRBJ2-7,15,NA,TRBV6-2/TRBV6-3,few,TGTGCCAGCAGTTATCCTACCAGAGGCTCCTACGAGCAGTACTTC,CASSYPTRGSYEQYF
TRBJ2-7,13,TRBD1,TRBV20-1,NA,TGCAGTGCTTCTGACAGGGCTACCTACGAGCAGTACTTC,CSASDRATYEQYF
TRBJ2-2,17,NA,TRBV12-3/TRBV12-4,NA,TGTGCCAGCAGTCCCCCTGTCGGCAGTCCGAACACCGGGGAGCTGTTTTTT,CASSPPVGSPNTGELFF
TRBJ2-7,13,NA,TRBV5-1,NA,TGCGCCAGCAGTTGGGTAGCGGACTACGAGCAGTACTTC,CASSWVADYEQYF
TRBJ1-1,14,NA,TRBV3-1,NA,TGTGCCAGCAGCCAATTCAACAGGAACACTGAAGCTTTCTTT,CASSQFNRNTEAFF
TRBJ2-1,13,NA,TRBV29-1,NA,TGCAGCGGGACCTCAGGGTTGGGGAATGAGCAGTTCTTC,CSGTSGLGNEQFF
TRBJ2-2,15,NA,TRBV2,NA,TGTGCCAGCAGTGAAATAGAGCAGGGTTCGGGGGAGCTGTTTTTT,CASSEIEQGSGELFF
TRBJ1-5,17,NA,TRBV20-1,few,TGCAGTGCTAGGGTTTCGGGGGGCGGCCCCCGCAATCAGCCCCAGCATTTT,CSARVSGGGPRNQPQHF
TRBJ2-5,14,NA,TRBV7-2,NA,TGTGCCAGCAGCTTCGTGACAGTTCAAGAGACCCAGTACTTC,CASSFVTVQETQYF
TRBJ2-7,18,TRBD1,TRBV12-3/TRBV12-4,few,TGTGCCAGCAGTTCCCAAAATCCAACCGGGACAGGGGGTTACGAGCAGTACTTC,CASSSQNPTGTGGYEQYF
TRBJ1-4,14,NA,TRBV28,few,TGTGCCAGCAGCATCGGACCTTTCCCGGAAAAACTGTTTTTT,CASSIGPFPEKLFF